The rows below give T cell receptor beta chains drawn from one sample of a study of Graves' ophthalmopathy and Graves' hyperthyroidism. In TCRdb, the multiplex PCR reads were re-called with MiXCR into one record per CDR3 protein. The sample lists roughly 420,000 distinct CDR3 sequences; around 20% were seen once. Sequencing input: peripheral blood. The receptors derive from a woman younger than 30 with stable Graves' hyperthyroidism. Both conserved end residues are part of each CDR3. D genes are given only for firm matches. The size entry is marked missing in some rows and otherwise reads once, few, many or a size class.

D	V	J	size	CDR3	DNA
TRBD1	TRBV2	TRBJ1-1	few	CASSVDRGRINEAFF	TGTGCCAGCAGTGTCGACAGGGGGAGGATTAATGAAGCTTTCTTT
TRBD1	TRBV29-1	TRBJ2-5	many	CSADRTGAGETQYF	TGCAGCGCCGACAGGACAGGGGCGGGGGAGACCCAGTACTTC
NA	TRBV27	TRBJ1-5	many	CASSFAGSNQPQHF	TGTGCCAGCAGTTTTGCGGGGTCCAATCAGCCCCAGCATTTT
NA	TRBV2	TRBJ2-5	few	CASIGRASPTQYF	TGTGCCAGCATCGGACGGGCGAGTCCGACCCAGTACTTC
NA	TRBV12-3/TRBV12-4	TRBJ2-5	many	CASSLLKYQETQYF	TGTGCCAGCAGTTTGTTAAAGTACCAAGAGACCCAGTACTTC
NA	TRBV18	TRBJ2-7	many	CASSQPGISYEQYF	TGTGCCAGCTCACAGCCCGGGATCTCCTACGAGCAGTACTTC
NA	TRBV5-1	TRBJ1-1	many	CASSLEPGEWTEAFF	TGCGCCAGCAGCTTGGAGCCGGGGGAGTGGACTGAAGCTTTCTTT
NA	TRBV12-3/TRBV12-4	TRBJ1-6	many	CASRSLGGFNSPLHF	TGTGCCAGCAGGTCCTTGGGAGGTTTTAATTCACCCCTCCACTTT
NA	TRBV29-1	TRBJ2-2	many	CSVDNQNTGELFF	TGCAGCGTTGATAACCAGAACACCGGGGAGCTGTTTTTT
NA	TRBV12-3/TRBV12-4	TRBJ2-7	many	CASSRGQFEQYF	TGTGCCAGCAGTAGAGGACAGTTCGAGCAGTACTTC
TRBD2	TRBV29-1	TRBJ2-7	NA	CSAWTSDVAEQYF	TGCAGCGCATGGACTAGCGACGTAGCCGAGCAGTACTTC
TRBD1	TRBV5-1	TRBJ1-2	many	CASSPGGGQSGGYTF	TGCGCCAGCAGCCCCGGAGGGGGACAGTCGGGTGGCTACACCTTC
NA	TRBV12-3/TRBV12-4	TRBJ1-2	many	CASSFGDGRNYGYSF	TGTGCCAGCAGTTTTGGGGACGGAAGAAACTATGGCTACTCCTTC
TRBD2	TRBV7-3	TRBJ2-1	few	CASSLRTSGRIKHEQFF	TGTGCCAGCAGCTTAAGGACTAGCGGGAGGATAAAGCATGAGCAGTTCTTC
TRBD1	TRBV5-5	TRBJ1-1	many	CASSSISRGDTEAFF	TGTGCCAGCAGCAGTATATCCAGGGGGGACACTGAAGCTTTCTTT
NA	TRBV11-1	TRBJ2-5	few	CASSDRPMGAQYF	TGTGCCAGCAGCGACAGACCCATGGGGGCCCAGTACTTC
TRBD1	TRBV7-6	TRBJ2-7	NA	CASSLARQGEQYF	TGTGCCAGCAGCTTAGCCAGACAGGGGGAGCAGTACTTC
NA	TRBV4-2	TRBJ1-2	many	CASSLQAAYGYTF	TGTGCCAGCAGCTTACAGGCGGCCTATGGCTACACCTTC
NA	TRBV5-1	TRBJ1-1	many	CASTTTGRGTEAFF	TGCGCCAGCACGACCACCGGAAGAGGCACTGAAGCTTTCTTT
NA	TRBV29-1	TRBJ1-2	many	CSARQQGYGYTF	TGCAGCGCCCGCCAGCAGGGCTATGGCTACACCTTC
NA	TRBV6-1	TRBJ2-5	many	CASNNQAAQYF	TGTGCCAGCAACAATCAGGCCGCCCAGTACTTC
NA	TRBV28	TRBJ2-5	many	CASSFARMTDQETQYF	TGTGCCAGCAGTTTCGCGAGGATGACAGACCAAGAGACCCAGTACTTC
TRBD1	TRBV7-8	TRBJ1-6	few	CASSHRGSGTGWNSPLHF	TGTGCCAGCAGCCATAGGGGGAGTGGGACAGGGTGGAATTCACCCCTCCACTTT
NA	TRBV19	TRBJ1-5	NA	CASSIGQGANQPQHF	TGTGCCAGTAGTATCGGGCAGGGAGCCAATCAGCCCCAGCATTTT
NA	TRBV24-1	TRBJ1-2	many	CATSDSDGSGYGYTF	TGTGCCACCAGTGATTCTGATGGCAGTGGCTATGGCTACACCTTC
TRBD2	TRBV3-1	TRBJ2-7	many	CATSQGGAGWYEQYF	TGTGCCACCTCCCAGGGAGGAGCGGGGTGGTACGAGCAGTACTTC
NA	TRBV25-1	TRBJ2-7	many	CASSPGVYEQYF	TGTGCCAGCAGTCCCGGGGTCTACGAGCAGTACTTC
NA	TRBV7-8	TRBJ2-7	NA	CASNPGFGEQYF	TGTGCCAGCAATCCAGGGTTCGGCGAGCAGTACTTC
NA	TRBV19	TRBJ2-5	many	CATASRERGQETQYF	TGTGCCACCGCCTCCCGGGAGAGGGGCCAAGAGACCCAGTACTTC
TRBD2	TRBV20-1	TRBJ2-7	few	CSAPTPRLAGNYEQYF	TGCAGTGCACCGACCCCCCGACTAGCGGGAAACTACGAGCAGTACTTC
TRBD1	TRBV5-1	TRBJ1-6	many	CASSSGQGSRNSPLHF	TGCGCCAGCAGCTCGGGACAGGGATCGAGGAATTCACCCCTCCACTTT
NA	TRBV6-1	TRBJ1-5	NA	CASSRTRDGFSQPQHF	TGTGCCAGCAGTCGCACCCGGGACGGATTCAGTCAGCCCCAGCATTTT
NA	TRBV12-3/TRBV12-4	TRBJ1-1	NA	CASLTGGTEAFF	TGTGCCAGCCTGACAGGCGGGACTGAAGCTTTCTTT
NA	TRBV11-2	TRBJ1-2	many	CASSLSPRQLNYGYTF	TGTGCCAGCAGCTTAAGTCCCAGACAGTTAAACTATGGCTACACCTTC
NA	TRBV6-2/TRBV6-3	TRBJ2-7	many	CASTNTYEQYF	TGTGCCAGCACCAACACCTACGAGCAGTACTTC
TRBD2	TRBV11-2	TRBJ2-7	many	CASSPSGGAYEQYF	TGTGCCAGCAGCCCTAGCGGGGGAGCCTACGAGCAGTACTTC
TRBD2	TRBV10-3	TRBJ2-6	many	CAISGGGLAGAGANVLTF	TGTGCCATCAGCGGTGGGGGACTAGCGGGAGCTGGGGCCAACGTCCTGACTTTC
TRBD1	TRBV19	TRBJ2-2	NA	CASSTLRGRNTGELFF	TGTGCCAGTAGTACCCTCAGGGGGCGCAACACCGGGGAGCTGTTTTTT
NA	TRBV6-1	TRBJ2-7	NA	CASSEKTRSYEQYF	TGTGCCAGCAGTGAGAAGACACGAAGCTACGAGCAGTACTTC
TRBD1	TRBV30	TRBJ1-1	many	CAWRQGAAEAFF	TGTGCCTGGCGTCAGGGGGCCGCTGAAGCTTTCTTT
NA	TRBV14	TRBJ1-6	few	CASSQGRNNSPLHF	TGTGCCAGCAGCCAAGGGAGGAACAATTCACCCCTCCACTTT
NA	TRBV27	TRBJ2-5	many	CASSFSNSETQYF	TGTGCCAGCAGTTTTAGTAACTCGGAGACCCAGTACTTC
NA	TRBV7-3	TRBJ2-2	NA	CASSLSTDWGTGELFF	TGTGCCAGCAGCTTATCTACAGATTGGGGGACCGGGGAGCTGTTTTTT
NA	TRBV4-3	TRBJ2-6	many	CASSQAGLTGANVLTF	TGCGCCAGCAGCCAAGCGGGCCTTACTGGGGCCAACGTCCTGACTTTC
NA	TRBV9	TRBJ1-3	many	CASSVEGTDGNTIYF	TGTGCCAGCAGCGTAGAAGGAACAGACGGAAACACCATATATTTT
TRBD2	TRBV18	TRBJ2-5	NA	CASSPVWSGGNQETQYF	TGTGCCAGCTCACCCGTTTGGTCGGGAGGAAATCAAGAGACCCAGTACTTC
TRBD2	TRBV11-1	TRBJ2-7	many	CASSLGLAEAYEQYF	TGTGCCAGCAGCTTAGGACTAGCGGAGGCCTACGAGCAGTACTTC
NA	TRBV4-3	TRBJ1-6	many	CASSQDYGGRPSPLHF	TGCGCCAGCAGCCAAGATTACGGGGGCAGGCCATCACCCCTCCACTTT
TRBD1	TRBV12-3/TRBV12-4	TRBJ1-2	many	CASSLGGTAYGYTF	TGTGCCAGCAGTTTAGGCGGGACAGCCTATGGCTACACCTTC
TRBD1	TRBV11-2	TRBJ1-3	few	CASSRDSSSGNTIYF	TGTGCCAGCAGCCGGGACAGTTCCTCTGGAAACACCATATATTTT
NA	TRBV27	TRBJ2-5	NA	CASSLGPGPQETQYF	TGTGCCAGCAGTTTAGGCCCGGGACCCCAAGAGACCCAGTACTTC
NA	TRBV24-1	TRBJ1-5	NA	CATSGQHNQPQHF	TGTGCCACCAGTGGACAGCACAATCAGCCCCAGCATTTT
NA	TRBV6-2/TRBV6-3	TRBJ2-4	many	CASRTLTGNIKYF	TGTGCCAGCAGAACCCTGACGGGGAACATTAAGTACTTC
NA	TRBV10-3	TRBJ2-5	many	CAISELRSQETQYF	TGTGCCATCAGTGAGCTTAGATCCCAAGAGACCCAGTACTTC
TRBD1	TRBV28	TRBJ1-1	many	CASSWDRMNTEAFF	TGTGCCAGCAGTTGGGACAGGATGAACACTGAAGCTTTCTTT
TRBD2	TRBV28	TRBJ2-5	many	CASRIRTSATRGTQYF	TGTGCCAGCAGGATTAGGACTAGCGCGACTCGGGGGACCCAGTACTTC
NA	TRBV6-5	TRBJ2-2	many	CASSYRDGELFF	TGTGCCAGCAGTTACAGGGACGGGGAGCTGTTTTTT
TRBD2	TRBV5-4	TRBJ2-5	NA	CASSFWTSGIHVTYNSPTQYF	TGTGCCAGCAGCTTTTGGACTAGCGGGATTCATGTTACGTATAATAGCCCGACCCAGTACTTC